This T cell receptor beta chain emerged from a study of shared T cell receptors in the human thymus (dated by TCRdb to about 2021). About the investigation overall: The study examined how the human thymus generates shared, self-reactive T-cell receptor alpha chains.

Of note for this clone: Its specific antigen is unknown. Base qualities are not at hand, and no much larger clone is one base apart.

Library preparation used the immunoSEQ multiplex PCR assay. TCRdb re-hosts the immuneACCESS table, in-frame sequences only. Its copies lack some clones; in the studies checked, an unresolved V gene accounts for under half of them, and the cause for the rest is not known. The sample table contains over 450,000 clones; only one count was recorded for 75% to 80% of them. About 0.013% of the sample lies in the top ten. Germline trimming: 2 bases from V, 5 bases from J; junction bases outside gene matches: 8. The CDR3 measures 16 amino acids from cysteine to phenylalanine. This entry keeps only the CDR3 DNA: 48 bases, framed from base 1. Based on the germline V gene, the CDR1 and CDR2 sequences are SGHAT and FQNNGV. These data are also associated with another study on human thymus T cells. In that second paper, the authors write: In Finland, the donors were immunologically healthy infants who were having open corrective cardiac surgery for congenital heart defects. The thymus tissue came from surgical resects taken out during corrective cardiac surgery. V and J gene segment usage appeared biased in both thymic and peripheral blood repertoires. The related research reported highly overlapping thymic TCR repertoires among unrelated individuals. The study described the TCR alpha and beta repertoires in about 8 infant thymus samples and a few matching peripheral blood samples. Donor ages ranged from roughly 7 to 250 days, and the cohort comprised five or six male and two female infants. Thymocytes were freed from the tissue by mechanical means and kept at -70 degrees C as pellets of roughly 9-30 million cells. Genomic DNA was extracted from frozen cell pellets with a QIAsymphony instrument. The immunoSEQ multiplex PCR assay was used to amplify the TCRB and TCRAD loci from a standardized amount of quality-controlled genomic DNA. The amplicons covered the V(D)J region and were long enough to include the CDR3 and to identify the V and J genes. Amplicon sequencing was performed on an Illumina platform through the commercial immunoSEQ service. Primer bias and sequencing errors were corrected using previously described methods, and TCRAD and TCRB definitions followed the IMGT database. The repertoires were analysed using immunoSEQ Analyzer 3.0 and VDJTools for basic statistics, V/J segment usage, diversity estimates, rarefaction and pairwise overlap. Diversity was estimated with Chao1, ChaoE, Efron-Thisted, Shannon and inverse Simpson indices, and also on datasets down-sampled to the smallest sample. Repertoire overlap used strict matching of CDR3 nucleotide sequence, V gene and J gene, with Jaccard-based multidimensional scaling clustering. On average, thymus samples gave 800,000 or so unique TCRB clonotypes, whereas blood samples gave some 84,000.

The TCR sequence derives from a boy younger than two with a congenital heart defect. Donor details come from another sample of the same person, matched by shared clones. The V and J segments used are TRBV11-2 and TRBJ1-5; TRBD1 fits 8 bases in the junction. The sample was thymocytes. DNA sequence: TGTGCCAGCAGCTTATCGGGACAGGCCTATGATCAGCCCCAGCATTTT. The encoded protein is CASSLSGQAYDQPQHF.